The 13 T cell receptor beta chains below were found in one sample sequenced in a study of blood T cell repertoires in COVID-19. Produced via immunoSEQ multiplex PCR; TCRdb's table is partial and in-frame only. The sample lists 110,000 or so clones, 70% to 90% occurring once. Material for sequencing was peripheral blood. The receptors stem from a woman in her seventies who had recovered from COVID-19.

This clone occurred a few times. This sequence joins TRBV19 and TRBJ2-2; 7 bases agree with TRBD1. Germline CDR1 is LNHDA and CDR2 is SQIVND (reference sequence). J was trimmed by 9 bases and V by 3 bases; bases with no gene match: 7. The CDR3 covers 14 residues. CDR3 sequence (DNA): TGTGCCAGTAGTATTCCCAGGGGACAGAGGGAGCTGTTTTTT. It is translated as CASSIPRGQRELFF.

The chain uses TRBV29-1 and TRBJ2-5; weak D call: TRBD2 (5 bases). Germline CDR1 is SQVTM and CDR2 is ANQGSEA. The CDR3 spans 12 residues. The ends were cut back, 5 bases at V and 0 bases at J, with 7 bases in the middle. CDR3 sequence: CSVQRYQETQYF. CDR3 nucleotide sequence: TGCAGCGTTCAGCGGTACCAAGAGACCCAGTACTTC.

The chain links TRBV12-3 or TRBV12-4 to TRBJ1-2, with TRBD1 as a possible D gene (5 bases). The CDR3 has 13 residues. Deletions cut 7 bases from V and 8 bases from J, with 17 bases between. The CDR3 nucleotides are TGTGCCAGCACCCGCGCGGGGGGACGGGGCTACACCTTC. This codes for CASTRAGGRGYTF.

This clone appeared a single time. The rearrangement links TRBV6-2 or TRBV6-3 to TRBJ2-1; 10 bases map to TRBD1. Germline V CDR1 and CDR2: MNHEY, SVGEGT. The CDR3 runs 17 residues. With V trimmed by 5 bases and J by 1 base, 8 bases remained unmatched. The CDR3 loop reads CASSDRGQGGSYNEQFF. CDR3 bases: TGTGCCAGCAGTGACAGGGGGCAGGGGGGTTCCTACAATGAGCAGTTCTTC.

The J gene is TRBJ1-1, the V gene TRBV18, with a weak D call TRBD1 (6 bases). Per the germline V gene, CDR1 is KGHSH and CDR2 is LQKENI. Between the trimmed V and J ends, which lost 3 bases and 0 bases, there was a span of 14 bases. The CDR3 consists of 16 residues. Here the CDR3 reads CASSPDQQGLNTEAFF. The CDR3 bases are TGTGCCAGCTCACCGGACCAACAGGGCCTGAACACTGAAGCTTTCTTT.

The chain employs TRBV12-3 or TRBV12-4 and TRBJ2-2; D ambiguous. Trimming shortened V by 6 bases and J by 1 base, and 6 bases separated the two germline ends. This CDR3 comprises 13 residues. CDR3 DNA: TGTGCCAGCAGCCTTTTGAACACCGGGGAGCTGTTTTTT. As protein: CASSLLNTGELFF.

V usage is TRBV5-1 and J usage is TRBJ2-1; D gene ambiguous. V was clipped by 0 bases and J by 8 bases, with 12 bases between them. This CDR3 has 14 amino acids. Germline V gene data show CDR1 as SGHRS and CDR2 as YFSETQ. CDR3 loop: CASSLATAEDEQFF. DNA of the CDR3: TGCGCCAGCAGCTTGGCCACTGCTGAAGATGAGCAGTTCTTC.

Note on this clone: One junction end disagrees with the germline gene, perhaps due to a read error. The rearrangement uses TRBV7-7 and TRBJ2-2; D gene uncertain. In germline, CDR1 is SSHAT, CDR2 FNYEAQ (reference sequence). There are 15 residues in the CDR3. CDR3 residues: CASSSAGSGTGELFF. The CDR3 bases are TGTGCTAGCAGCTCCGCCGGGTCCGGCACCGGGGAGCTGTTTTTT.

This clone has more than one count but fewer than ten. The rearrangement joins TRBV12-3 or TRBV12-4 to TRBJ2-7; possible D gene TRBD1, 5 bases. The CDR3 runs 13 residues. Trimming left V 4 bases short and J 3 bases short, with 10 bases between. CDR3: CASSYRNLYEQYF. For the CDR3, the DNA is TGTGCCAGCAGTTACAGGAACCTCTACGAGCAGTACTTC.

The chain is built from TRBV5-6 and TRBJ2-7; TRBD1 agrees at 8 bases. The CDR3 length is 13 residues. Germline V gene lookup returns CDR1 SGHDT and CDR2 YYEEEE. V lost 4 bases to trimming and J lost 1 base; unmatched junction nucleotides: 1. CDR3 sequence: CASSRTGSYEQYF. CDR3 DNA sequence: TGTGCCAGCAGCCGGACAGGGTCCTACGAGCAGTACTTC.

The J gene is TRBJ2-5, the V gene TRBV24-1, with TRBD1 identical over 8 bases. Trimming removed 9 bases from V and 4 bases from J; junction bases left unmatched: 0. Germline V gives CDR1 KGHDR, CDR2 SFDVKD. The CDR3 is 11 residues long. The CDR3 is CATGQGETQYF. Written as DNA, the CDR3 is TGTGCCACCGGACAGGGAGAGACCCAGTACTTC.

Here the CDR3 reads CATSRSRQGHYGYTF. The CDR3 DNA follows: TGTGCCACCAGCAGAAGCCGACAGGGACACTATGGCTACACCTTC. The genes are TRBV15 and TRBJ1-2; 7 bases are shared with TRBD1. Germline trimming cut 2 bases from V and 3 bases from J; bases unmatched to any gene: 6. The CDR3 is 15 residues long. CDR1 LNHNV and CDR2 YYDKDF come from the germline V gene (reference sequence).

Only a few counts were recorded for this clone. The same CDR3 can be traced to other DNA sequences in this sample. The V call is TRBV6-2 or TRBV6-3, the J call TRBJ2-3; D call uncertain. Germline CDR1 and CDR2: MNHEY and SVGEGT. The CDR3 consists of 11 residues. Trimming removed 5 bases at V and 5 bases at J, with 5 bases between. The CDR3 sequence is CASSQRDTQYF. In DNA form, the CDR3 reads TGTGCCAGCAGTCAGCGAGATACGCAGTATTTT.